These T cell receptor beta chains were read from a single sample in a study of cytomegalovirus exposure and HLA in healthy donors. Libraries were prepared by immunoSEQ multiplex PCR; TCRdb keeps only in-frame clonotypes and omits some of them. The data show about 160,000 clones, approximately 75% seen once. The sample was PBMCs. The receptors come from a man in his fifties or sixties in good health and CMV-seropositive. Both conserved end residues are part of each CDR3. The D gene is left open where the match is weak. Size is omitted from some rows. Given values are once, few, many or a class for expanded clones.

abundance: few; d_gene: .; j_gene: TRBJ1-3; v_gene: TRBV30; CDR3aa: CAWSPSAGTHGTIYF; CDR3nt: TGTGCCTGGAGTCCCTCCGCAGGGACTCACGGGACCATATATTTT
abundance: .; d_gene: .; j_gene: TRBJ2-5; v_gene: TRBV5-1; CDR3aa: CASSTEETQYF; CDR3nt: TGCGCCAGCAGCACTGAAGAGACCCAGTACTTC
abundance: once; d_gene: TRBD1; j_gene: TRBJ2-2; v_gene: TRBV7-2; CDR3aa: CASSYGQGHTGELFF; CDR3nt: TGTGCCAGCAGCTACGGACAGGGGCACACCGGGGAGCTGTTTTTT
abundance: .; d_gene: TRBD1; j_gene: TRBJ2-3; v_gene: TRBV9; CDR3aa: CASSVAPTGGRDTQYF; CDR3nt: TGTGCCAGCAGCGTCGCTCCCACAGGGGGCAGAGATACGCAGTATTTT
abundance: .; d_gene: TRBD1; j_gene: TRBJ1-6; v_gene: TRBV2; CDR3aa: CASSVGILTGRASPLHF; CDR3nt: TGTGCCAGCAGTGTTGGGATACTGACAGGGCGCGCATCACCCCTCCACTTT
abundance: .; d_gene: TRBD1; j_gene: TRBJ1-1; v_gene: TRBV5-1; CDR3aa: CASSLRQGARTGTEAFF; CDR3nt: TGCGCCAGCAGCTTGAGACAGGGGGCGCGGACAGGCACTGAAGCTTTCTTT
abundance: .; d_gene: TRBD2; j_gene: TRBJ2-1; v_gene: TRBV9; CDR3aa: CASSPTVAGGLGEQFF; CDR3nt: TGTGCCAGCAGCCCAACAGTAGCGGGGGGGCTCGGTGAGCAGTTCTTC
abundance: .; d_gene: .; j_gene: TRBJ1-3; v_gene: TRBV10-2; CDR3aa: CASKHGQGNRNTIYF; CDR3nt: TGCGCCAGCAAGCACGGGCAGGGTAACAGAAACACCATATATTTT
abundance: few; d_gene: TRBD1; j_gene: TRBJ1-2; v_gene: TRBV10-3; CDR3aa: CAISAPKKTGTNYGYTF; CDR3nt: TGTGCCATCAGTGCCCCAAAGAAGACAGGGACAAACTATGGCTACACCTTC
abundance: .; d_gene: TRBD2; j_gene: TRBJ2-1; v_gene: TRBV4-1; CDR3aa: CASSQESAGGYNEQFF; CDR3nt: TGCGCCAGCAGCCAAGAATCGGCGGGGGGGTACAATGAGCAGTTCTTC
abundance: .; d_gene: .; j_gene: TRBJ1-4; v_gene: TRBV19; CDR3aa: CASSMLNEKLFF; CDR3nt: TGTGCCAGTAGTATGCTAAATGAAAAACTGTTTTTT
abundance: once; d_gene: TRBD1; j_gene: TRBJ1-2; v_gene: TRBV7-2; CDR3aa: CASSSRQGQAYTF; CDR3nt: TGTGCCAGCAGCTCTCGACAGGGACAAGCCTACACCTTC
abundance: .; d_gene: .; j_gene: TRBJ2-2; v_gene: TRBV6-6; CDR3aa: CASSYEGSIRGELFF; CDR3nt: TGTGCCAGCAGTTACGAAGGTAGCATCCGGGGGGAGCTGTTTTTT
abundance: .; d_gene: .; j_gene: TRBJ1-4; v_gene: TRBV4-2; CDR3aa: CASSHPGESEKLFF; CDR3nt: TGTGCCAGCAGCCACCCCGGGGAGAGTGAAAAACTGTTTTTT
abundance: once; d_gene: TRBD2; j_gene: TRBJ2-1; v_gene: TRBV5-4; CDR3aa: CASSLSGGVYNEQFF; CDR3nt: TGTGCCAGCAGCTTGAGCGGGGGGGTGTACAATGAGCAGTTCTTC
abundance: .; d_gene: .; j_gene: TRBJ1-1; v_gene: TRBV19; CDR3aa: CASSIVRRGTNTEAFF; CDR3nt: TGTGCCAGTAGTATAGTCCGGAGGGGAACGAACACTGAAGCTTTCTTT
abundance: .; d_gene: TRBD1; j_gene: TRBJ1-4; v_gene: TRBV6-9; CDR3aa: CASSYSEGAHNEKLFF; CDR3nt: TGTGCCAGCAGTTATTCTGAGGGGGCCCATAATGAAAAACTGTTTTTT
abundance: .; d_gene: .; j_gene: TRBJ1-2; v_gene: TRBV5-5; CDR3aa: CASSLARGYNYGYTF; CDR3nt: TGTGCCAGCAGCTTGGCAAGGGGGTATAACTATGGCTACACCTTC
abundance: .; d_gene: TRBD1; j_gene: TRBJ1-5; v_gene: TRBV18; CDR3aa: CASSPGDRAITSSQPQHF; CDR3nt: TGTGCCAGCTCACCAGGGGACAGGGCAATCACGTCGAGTCAGCCCCAGCATTTT
abundance: .; d_gene: .; j_gene: TRBJ1-6; v_gene: TRBV18; CDR3aa: CASSPRGEELVAPLHF; CDR3nt: TGTGCCAGCTCACCACGGGGAGAGGAACTGGTGGCACCCCTCCACTTT
abundance: .; d_gene: .; j_gene: TRBJ1-6; v_gene: TRBV5-5; CDR3aa: CASSSGRQDRNSPLHF; CDR3nt: TGTGCCAGCAGCTCTGGTCGTCAGGATAGAAATTCACCCCTCCACTTT
abundance: .; d_gene: .; j_gene: TRBJ2-6; v_gene: TRBV5-1; CDR3aa: CASSLDSSSGANVLTF; CDR3nt: TGCGCCAGCAGCTTGGACAGCAGCTCTGGGGCCAACGTCCTGACTTTC
abundance: .; d_gene: TRBD2; j_gene: TRBJ2-5; v_gene: TRBV2; CDR3aa: CASSPLYGTKETQYF; CDR3nt: TGTGCCAGCAGTCCCCTATACGGGACTAAAGAGACCCAGTACTTC
abundance: .; d_gene: TRBD1; j_gene: TRBJ1-3; v_gene: TRBV19; CDR3aa: CASSTEGASGNTIYF; CDR3nt: TGTGCCAGTAGTACAGAGGGGGCCTCTGGAAACACCATATATTTT
abundance: .; d_gene: TRBD2; j_gene: TRBJ2-2; v_gene: TRBV6-5; CDR3aa: CASSFIAGRVFF; CDR3nt: TGTGCCAGCAGTTTTATCGCGGGGAGGGTGTTTTTT
abundance: few; d_gene: .; j_gene: TRBJ2-2; v_gene: TRBV5-1; CDR3aa: CASRDQGPGELFF; CDR3nt: TGCGCCAGCCGAGATCAGGGGCCCGGGGAGCTGTTTTTT
abundance: once; d_gene: .; j_gene: TRBJ2-5; v_gene: TRBV28; CDR3aa: CASSLGSVGETQYF; CDR3nt: TGTGCCAGCAGTTTAGGGTCAGTCGGGGAGACCCAGTACTTC
abundance: few; d_gene: TRBD1; j_gene: TRBJ2-2; v_gene: TRBV25-1; CDR3aa: CASSDTGTAGELFF; CDR3nt: TGTGCCAGCAGTGATACCGGGACAGCCGGGGAGCTGTTTTTT
abundance: .; d_gene: .; j_gene: TRBJ1-6; v_gene: TRBV7-2; CDR3aa: CASSLVVRMGRPSPLHF; CDR3nt: TGTGCCAGCAGCTTAGTGGTCCGTATGGGGCGGCCTTCACCCCTCCACTTT
abundance: .; d_gene: TRBD1; j_gene: TRBJ2-7; v_gene: TRBV25-1; CDR3aa: CASSEFVGQSYEQYF; CDR3nt: TGTGCCAGCAGTGAATTTGTGGGACAGTCCTACGAGCAGTACTTC
abundance: once; d_gene: TRBD1; j_gene: TRBJ2-7; v_gene: TRBV6-5; CDR3aa: CASSYSGQGYEQYF; CDR3nt: TGTGCCAGCAGTTATTCGGGACAGGGCTACGAGCAGTACTTC
abundance: .; d_gene: TRBD1; j_gene: TRBJ1-2; v_gene: TRBV28; CDR3aa: CASSLTGGVSGYTF; CDR3nt: TGTGCCAGCAGTTTAACAGGGGGCGTATCGGGCTACACCTTC
abundance: .; d_gene: TRBD2; j_gene: TRBJ2-7; v_gene: TRBV7-9; CDR3aa: CASSPSGTSGGHRYEQYF; CDR3nt: TGTGCCAGCAGCCCCTCCGGGACTAGCGGGGGACATAGGTACGAGCAGTACTTC
abundance: .; d_gene: .; j_gene: TRBJ1-2; v_gene: TRBV9; CDR3aa: CASSDRVGGYGYTF; CDR3nt: TGTGCCAGCAGCGACCGTGTGGGGGGGTATGGCTACACCTTC
abundance: .; d_gene: .; j_gene: TRBJ2-1; v_gene: TRBV5-1; CDR3aa: CASSPRAGQPYNEQFF; CDR3nt: TGCGCCAGCAGCCCCCGCGCTGGACAGCCCTACAATGAGCAGTTCTTC
abundance: .; d_gene: TRBD2; j_gene: TRBJ2-1; v_gene: TRBV7-2; CDR3aa: CASSLGLANEQFF; CDR3nt: TGTGCCAGCAGCTTAGGACTAGCAAATGAGCAGTTCTTC
abundance: .; d_gene: TRBD2; j_gene: TRBJ2-3; v_gene: TRBV7-6; CDR3aa: CASSSNLQHSGGADGTDTQYF; CDR3nt: TGTGCCAGCAGCTCCAACCTCCAACATAGCGGGGGGGCCGATGGCACAGATACGCAGTATTTT
abundance: .; d_gene: TRBD2; j_gene: TRBJ2-2; v_gene: TRBV4-2; CDR3aa: CASSQGARGANTGELFF; CDR3nt: TGTGCCAGCAGCCAAGGGGCGCGGGGGGCGAACACCGGGGAGCTGTTTTTT
abundance: few; d_gene: .; j_gene: TRBJ2-2; v_gene: TRBV7-9; CDR3aa: CASSGDSTGELFF; CDR3nt: TGTGCCAGCAGCGGAGACAGTACCGGGGAGCTGTTTTTT
abundance: .; d_gene: .; j_gene: TRBJ2-2; v_gene: TRBV19; CDR3aa: CASSIPRTRNTGELFF; CDR3nt: TGTGCCAGTAGTATTCCCAGGACAAGGAACACCGGGGAGCTGTTTTTT
abundance: .; d_gene: .; j_gene: TRBJ1-1; v_gene: TRBV10-2; CDR3aa: CASSERFGRDTEAFF; CDR3nt: TGCGCCAGCAGTGAAAGGTTTGGGAGAGACACTGAAGCTTTCTTT
abundance: .; d_gene: .; j_gene: TRBJ2-5; v_gene: TRBV6-5; CDR3aa: CASSTSFGQFAQYF; CDR3nt: TGTGCCAGCAGCACCTCATTCGGACAGTTCGCCCAGTACTTC